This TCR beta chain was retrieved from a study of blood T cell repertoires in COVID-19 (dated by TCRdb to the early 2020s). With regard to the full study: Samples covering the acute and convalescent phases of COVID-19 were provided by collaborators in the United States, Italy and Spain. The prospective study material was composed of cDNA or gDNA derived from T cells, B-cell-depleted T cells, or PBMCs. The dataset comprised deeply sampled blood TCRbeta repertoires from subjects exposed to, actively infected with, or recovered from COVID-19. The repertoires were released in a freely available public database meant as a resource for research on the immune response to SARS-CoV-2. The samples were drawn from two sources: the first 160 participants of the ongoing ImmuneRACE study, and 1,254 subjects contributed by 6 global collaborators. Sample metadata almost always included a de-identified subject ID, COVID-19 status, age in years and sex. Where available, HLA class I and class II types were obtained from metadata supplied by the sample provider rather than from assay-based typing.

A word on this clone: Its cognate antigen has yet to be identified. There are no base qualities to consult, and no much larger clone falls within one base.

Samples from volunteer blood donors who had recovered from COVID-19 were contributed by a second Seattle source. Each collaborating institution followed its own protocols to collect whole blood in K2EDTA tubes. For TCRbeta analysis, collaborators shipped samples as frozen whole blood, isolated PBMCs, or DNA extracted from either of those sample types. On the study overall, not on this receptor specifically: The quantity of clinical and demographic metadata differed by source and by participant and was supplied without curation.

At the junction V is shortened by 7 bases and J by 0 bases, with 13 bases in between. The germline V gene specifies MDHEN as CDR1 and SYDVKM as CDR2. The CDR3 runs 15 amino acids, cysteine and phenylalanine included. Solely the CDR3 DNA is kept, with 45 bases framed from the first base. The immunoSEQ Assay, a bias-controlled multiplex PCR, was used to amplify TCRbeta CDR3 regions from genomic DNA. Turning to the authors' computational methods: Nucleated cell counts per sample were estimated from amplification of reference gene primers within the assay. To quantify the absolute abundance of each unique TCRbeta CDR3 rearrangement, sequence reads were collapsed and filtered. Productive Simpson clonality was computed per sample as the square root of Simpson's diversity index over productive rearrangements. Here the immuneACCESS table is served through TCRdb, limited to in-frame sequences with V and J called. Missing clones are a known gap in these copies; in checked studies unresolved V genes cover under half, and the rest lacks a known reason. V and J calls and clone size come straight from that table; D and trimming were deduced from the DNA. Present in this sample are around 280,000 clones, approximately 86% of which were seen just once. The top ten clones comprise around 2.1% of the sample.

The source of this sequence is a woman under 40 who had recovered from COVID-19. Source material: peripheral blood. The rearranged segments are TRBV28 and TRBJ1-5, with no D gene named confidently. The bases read TGTGCCAGCATGGTTCTGACTTATAGCAATCAGCCCCAGCATTTT. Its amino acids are CASMVLTYSNQPQHF.